This T cell receptor beta chain was documented in a study of cytomegalovirus exposure and HLA in healthy donors. Study results and caveats: The finding came from a later analysis; first-cohort TCR clusters tended to co-occur in the roughly 110 validation repertoires. The authors enumerated 150 to 200 TCR beta chains as linked to cytomegalovirus.

The CDR3 consists of 13 residues. CDR1 and CDR2 from the germline V gene are SNHLY and FYNNEI. Trimming took off 6 bases at V and 3 bases at J, with 11 bases between the two ends. Concerning this clone itself: Its antigen is as yet unknown.

The repertoire was sequenced with immunoSEQ multiplex PCR; TCRdb's copy has only in-frame clones and lacks some. Of 55,000 to 65,000 clones listed, 95% are singletons. Sequencing was done on a sample of PBMCs. The source of this sequence is a woman between 18 and 29 years old in good health and CMV-seropositive. The V gene is TRBV2, the J gene TRBJ1-1, with a tentative D call TRBD1 (5 bases). The CDR3 spells CASRRGRDTEAFF. In DNA form, the CDR3 reads TGTGCCAGCAGAAGGGGTCGGGACACTGAAGCTTTCTTT.